This is a list of T cell receptor beta chains from one sample in a study of beta chain features in type 1 diabetes. TCRdb's copy holds only in-frame clones and misses some; the assay was immunoSEQ multiplex PCR. The repertoire has about 360,000 clones, roughly an eighth of them found once; the top ten carry under 0.02%. The sequenced material came from naive CD4+ T cells from blood. All receptors derive from a man between 18 and 35 years old in good health. The CDR3 runs from the conserved cysteine through the conserved F or W. Each record gives: clone size, D gene, J gene, V gene, CDR3 protein, CDR3 DNA. D genes are given only for firm matches. A clone size is listed for some rows: how often the clone was seen (once, few, many), or a class if it is expanded.

>-|TRBD1|TRBJ2-2|TRBV11-3
CASSPTGVTGELFF
TGTGCCAGCAGTCCAACAGGGGTTACCGGGGAGCTGTTTTTT
>-|TRBD2|TRBJ2-3|TRBV7-2
CASSLVGGSGGARTDTQYF
TGTGCCAGCAGCTTAGTAGGCGGGAGTGGTGGGGCCCGCACAGATACGCAGTATTTT
>-|-|TRBJ1-4|TRBV14
CASSHRSGVYNEKLFF
TGTGCCAGCAGCCACAGATCCGGAGTCTATAATGAAAAACTGTTTTTT
>-|TRBD2|TRBJ2-1|TRBV4-3
CASSQYGTSGRPHNEQFF
TGCGCCAGCAGCCAATACGGGACTAGCGGGAGGCCCCACAATGAGCAGTTCTTC
>few|-|TRBJ2-5|TRBV19
CASTPQGRVETQYF
TGTGCCAGCACCCCACAGGGTCGGGTAGAGACCCAGTACTTC
>few|-|TRBJ1-1|TRBV28
CASSLGGFEAFF
TGTGCCAGCAGTTTAGGGGGGTTTGAAGCTTTCTTT
>few|TRBD1|TRBJ2-7|TRBV7-9
CASSFYRDRASYEQYF
TGTGCCAGCAGCTTCTACCGGGACAGGGCCTCCTACGAGCAGTACTTC
>once|TRBD1|TRBJ1-6|TRBV9
CASSAGQGDSPLHF
TGTGCCAGCAGCGCCGGACAGGGGGATTCACCCCTCCACTTT
>many|TRBD1|TRBJ2-1|TRBV4-3
CASSQDGQGVHNEQFF
TGCGCCAGCAGCCAAGATGGGCAGGGGGTCCACAATGAGCAGTTCTTC
>-|TRBD2|TRBJ2-7|TRBV6-5
CASRRGTTYDEQYF
TGTGCCAGCAGACGCGGGACTACGTACGACGAGCAGTACTTC
>few|TRBD1|TRBJ1-2|TRBV4-3
CASSQEWQGAGDYGYTF
TGCGCCAGCAGCCAAGAATGGCAGGGGGCGGGGGACTATGGCTACACCTTC
>-|-|TRBJ1-1|TRBV6-6
CASSSGEGVEAFF
TGTGCCAGCAGTTCAGGTGAAGGGGTTGAAGCTTTCTTT
>few|TRBD1|TRBJ2-6|TRBV2
CASSVENRGTGANVLTF
TGTGCCAGCAGTGTAGAGAACAGGGGGACTGGGGCCAACGTCCTGACTTTC
>-|TRBD2|TRBJ2-3|TRBV9
CASSGTSGRADTQYF
TGTGCCAGCAGCGGGACTAGCGGGAGGGCAGATACGCAGTATTTT
>few|-|TRBJ2-3|TRBV6-6
CASSAHLLTSTDTQYF
TGTGCCAGCAGTGCCCACCTACTGACTAGCACAGATACGCAGTATTTT
>few|-|TRBJ1-1|TRBV10-3
CAISTQTGFAVRAFF
TGTGCCATCAGTACCCAAACAGGGTTTGCAGTTCGGGCTTTCTTT
>many|-|TRBJ2-1|TRBV30
CAWRVTQLGHVNEQFF
TGTGCCTGGAGGGTAACACAGTTGGGTCATGTCAATGAGCAGTTCTTC
>-|TRBD2|TRBJ2-3|TRBV28
CASSFAGGTSGPPTDTQYF
TGTGCCAGCAGTTTCGCGGGAGGGACTAGCGGGCCACCTACAGATACGCAGTATTTT
>-|TRBD2|TRBJ2-7|TRBV18
CASSLSGSRREQYF
TGTGCCAGCTCGCTAAGCGGGAGCCGACGGGAGCAGTACTTC
>few|-|TRBJ1-2|TRBV4-1
CASSQGGRYTF
TGCGCCAGCAGCCAAGGAGGCCGCTACACCTTC
>-|TRBD1|TRBJ2-1|TRBV5-4
CASSLRTGLRYNEQFF
TGCGCCAGCAGCCTTCGGACAGGGCTAAGGTACAATGAGCAGTTCTTC
>-|TRBD1|TRBJ1-2|TRBV7-2
CASSRRTGGQNGYTF
TGTGCCAGCAGCCGAAGGACAGGGGGACAGAATGGCTACACCTTC
>few|-|TRBJ2-5|TRBV10-3
CACGRETQYF
TGTGCCTGCGGGCGGGAGACCCAGTACTTC
>few|-|TRBJ2-1|TRBV7-9
CASGQASSYNEQFF
TGTGCCAGCGGGCAGGCCAGCTCCTACAATGAGCAGTTCTTC
>few|TRBD2|TRBJ2-3|TRBV28
CASLSGGTSTDTQYF
TGTGCCAGCCTCTCGGGGGGGACTAGCACAGATACGCAGTATTTT
>-|TRBD1|TRBJ2-7|TRBV18
CASSPLQGAEQYF
TGTGCCAGCTCACCATTACAGGGGGCCGAGCAGTACTTC
>-|-|TRBJ1-3|TRBV5-1
CASTSTTGNTIYF
TGCGCCAGCACCTCTACTACTGGAAACACCATATATTTT
>few|TRBD1|TRBJ2-1|TRBV19
CASSTRTGGRDNEQFF
TGTGCCAGTAGCACCCGGACAGGGGGCCGGGACAATGAGCAGTTCTTC
>few|TRBD1|TRBJ2-1|TRBV9
CASSAIRDRGLYEQFF
TGTGCCAGCAGCGCCATCCGGGACAGGGGGCTATATGAGCAGTTCTTC
>few|TRBD1|TRBJ2-2|TRBV9
CASSVVGQGASIGELFF
TGTGCCAGCAGCGTAGTGGGACAGGGGGCTTCCATCGGGGAGCTGTTTTTT
>-|-|TRBJ2-2|TRBV10-3
CAIRDSRITGELFF
TGTGCCATCAGGGACAGTAGAATCACCGGGGAGCTGTTTTTT
>-|-|TRBJ2-2|TRBV13
CASSLLPGELFF
TGTGCCAGCAGCTTACTCCCCGGGGAGCTGTTTTTT
>few|TRBD1|TRBJ2-3|TRBV7-8
CASSLVTGEPNF
TGTGCCAGCAGCTTAGTCACAGGGGAACCGAATTTT
>few|-|TRBJ2-3|TRBV7-2
CASSLWGHTQYF
TGTGCCAGCAGCTTATGGGGCCATACGCAGTATTTT
>many|-|TRBJ2-6|TRBV29-1
CSVNTAGGANVLTF
TGCAGCGTTAACACTGCAGGTGGGGCCAACGTCCTGACTTTC
>-|TRBD2|TRBJ2-1|TRBV11-2
CASSLVTSGRSEQFF
TGTGCCAGCAGCTTAGTCACTAGCGGGAGGAGTGAGCAGTTCTTC
>few|TRBD1|TRBJ1-1|TRBV7-3
CASSPGTEVSEAFF
TGTGCCAGCAGCCCAGGGACAGAGGTTTCTGAAGCTTTCTTT
>-|-|TRBJ1-1|TRBV5-4
CASSLRQVNTEAFF
TGTGCCAGCAGCTTACGACAGGTGAACACTGAAGCTTTCTTT
>-|-|TRBJ2-5|TRBV12-5
CASGLVLNNYLETQYF
TGTGCTAGTGGTTTGGTACTTAACAACTATTTGGAGACCCAGTACTTC
>-|TRBD1|TRBJ2-4|TRBV7-3
CASSLGTGGINIQYF
TGTGCCAGCAGCTTAGGGACAGGGGGTATAAACATTCAGTACTTC
>once|-|TRBJ1-1|TRBV6-5
CASRSDRTEAFF
TGTGCCAGCAGATCGGACAGAACTGAAGCTTTCTTT
>-|TRBD1|TRBJ2-2|TRBV18
CASGSGGSGELFF
TGTGCCAGCGGATCAGGGGGCTCCGGGGAGCTGTTTTTT
>-|-|TRBJ1-4|TRBV28
CASTRPPKLFF
TGTGCCAGCACCCGTCCCCCAAAACTGTTTTTT
>-|-|TRBJ1-4|TRBV18
CASSERQNNEKLFF
TGTGCCAGCTCGGAACGACAGAACAATGAAAAACTGTTTTTT
>-|TRBD1|TRBJ2-4|TRBV7-9
CASSPPPGTAKNIQYF
TGTGCCAGCAGCCCACCCCCCGGGACAGCTAAAAACATTCAGTACTTC
>few|-|TRBJ2-7|TRBV18
CASSPTRSSYEQYF
TGTGCCAGCTCACCGACGAGGAGCTCCTACGAGCAGTACTTC
>-|-|TRBJ2-7|TRBV1
CTSSPESGQGNEQYF
TGCACCAGCAGCCCAGAATCGGGACAGGGGAACGAGCAGTACTTC